This T cell receptor (beta chain) emerged from a study of blood T cell repertoires in COVID-19. CDR1 is LGHDT and CDR2 is YNNKEL in the germline V gene (reference sequence). Trimming left V 1 base short and J 4 bases short, with 7 bases between. This CDR3 has 14 residues. Sequencing used immunoSEQ multiplex PCR; TCRdb keeps in-frame clones, though not all of them. The table shows 150,000 to 200,000 clones, with about 77% occurring only once. This study enrolled people aged about 18 to 100 from roughly 24 US geographic areas. This receptor was identified in a woman in her fifties or sixties with acute COVID-19. The sequenced sample consisted of PBMCs or T cells enriched from blood (not recorded which). The V gene is TRBV3-1 (or the pseudogene TRBV3-2), the J gene TRBJ1-4; D is uncertain. In nucleotides, the CDR3 is TGTGCCAGCAGCCAAGGATACTATAATGAAAAACTGTTTTTT. As protein: CASSQGYYNEKLFF.